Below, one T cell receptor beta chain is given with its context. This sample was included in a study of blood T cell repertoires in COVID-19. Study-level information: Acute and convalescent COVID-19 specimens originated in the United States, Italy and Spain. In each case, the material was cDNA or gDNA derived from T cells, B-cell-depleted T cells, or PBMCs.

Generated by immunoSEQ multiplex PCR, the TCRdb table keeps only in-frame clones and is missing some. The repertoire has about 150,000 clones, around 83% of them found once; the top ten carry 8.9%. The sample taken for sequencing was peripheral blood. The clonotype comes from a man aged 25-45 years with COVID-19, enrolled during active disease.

As DNA, the CDR3 is TGTGCCAGCAGCACTACAGGAATGAACACTGAAGCTTTCTTT. Its protein product is CASSTTGMNTEAFF. This chain joins TRBV7-9 and TRBJ1-1; D perhaps matches TRBD1 (5 bases). Trimming removed 5 bases at V and 0 bases at J, with 10 bases between. Germline CDR1 SEHNR, CDR2 FQNEAQ (reference sequence). The CDR3 loop spans 14 amino acids.